The 5 T cell receptor beta chains listed next were all sequenced from one sample in a study of molecular identifiers for immune sequencing clone quantification. In TCRdb, the PCR reads were re-called with MiXCR into one record per CDR3 protein. The sample holds 90,000 to 120,000 distinct CDR3 sequences, over 30% seen once. Sequenced: naive CD8+ T cells from blood, with Jurkat cell RNA spiked in. The sample's subset: FACS-sorted CD8+CD4-CCR7+CD45RA+ naive T cells. These receptors were obtained from a human donor in good health. Some libraries in this study had Jurkat cell RNA spiked in.

The genes are TRBV9 and TRBJ2-2, with no clear D. The V gene lost 0 bases and the J gene lost 7 bases, with 4 bases spanning the gap. The germline gives CDR1 SGDLS, CDR2 YYNGEE. The CDR3 contains 12 residues. CDR3 sequence (DNA): TGTGCCAGCAGCGTAGGGTACGGGGAGCTGTTTTTT. It translates to CASSVGYGELFF.

In the case of this clonotype: Being one base from a much bigger clone, this may be a read error. Given the absence of the conserved phenylalanine or tryptophan at the CDR3 end, a read error is likely. The CDR3, as DNA: TGTGCCAGCAGTGAATTAGCGGGATACAATGAGCAGTTCATC. It is translated as CASSELAGYNEQFI. The chain is built from TRBV6-4 and TRBJ2-1; the match to TRBD2 covers 8 bases. Germline V gene sequence: CDR1 MRHNA, CDR2 SNTAGT. J was trimmed by 4 bases and V by 3 bases; bases with no gene match: 2. The CDR3 extends over 14 amino acids.

In regard to this clonotype: A clone one base away is much larger, so this may be a read error. The CDR3 DNA is TGTCCCAGCAGCTTAGGGACATATAGCAATCAGCCCCAGCATTTT. It translates to CPSSLGTYSNQPQHF. The chain uses TRBV7-2 and TRBJ1-5; weak D call: TRBD1 (6 bases). The V gene's germline CDR1 is SGHTA and CDR2 FQGNSA. The length of the CDR3 is 15 residues.

The CDR3 is CASSLSGGSDEQYF. The CDR3 DNA sequence: TGTGCCAGCAGCTTGTCAGGGGGTAGCGACGAGCAGTACTTC. The gene calls are TRBV5-6 and TRBJ2-7; TRBD1 matches at 7 bases. Germline lookup yields CDR1 SGHDT and CDR2 YYEEEE. With V trimmed by 1 base and J by 5 bases, 6 bases remained unmatched. CDR3 length: 14 amino acids.

V and J are TRBV20-1 and TRBJ2-7; D gene unclear. V was clipped by 0 bases and J by 0 bases, with 12 bases between them. This CDR3 is built from 15 residues. CDR1 is DFQATT, CDR2 SNEGSKA, per germline (reference sequence). The CDR3 sequence: CSARDRQQCSYEQYF. The CDR3 region has the DNA TGCAGTGCTAGAGATCGGCAACAGTGCTCCTACGAGCAGTACTTC.